These T cell receptor beta chains were read from a single sample in a study of beta chain features in type 1 diabetes. Clones were sequenced by immunoSEQ multiplex PCR, and TCRdb holds only the in-frame ones, with some missing. The table has about 280,000 clones, over 12% seen once. The material sequenced was naive CD4+ T cells from blood. These receptors were taken from a man aged 18 to 35 with type 1 diabetes. The CDR3 runs from the conserved cysteine through the conserved F or W.

CDR3aa: CASSLGVTFSSTDTQYF
v_gene: TRBV11-2

CDR3aa: CASRGQGRAHEKLFF
v_gene: TRBV7-9

CDR3aa: CASSGLIGLRSYEQYF
v_gene: TRBV2

CDR3aa: CASSLRAGDQPQHF
v_gene: TRBV7-2

CDR3aa: CAISAAGYEQYF
v_gene: TRBV10-3

CDR3aa: CASSSGGQGGRTMFF
v_gene: TRBV28

CDR3aa: CASSLLGQGFDQPQHF
v_gene: TRBV28

CDR3aa: CASSPRTAEAFF
v_gene: TRBV11-2

CDR3aa: CASSFGTAQETQYF
v_gene: TRBV7-9

CDR3aa: CASSVATGTQETQYF
v_gene: TRBV9

CDR3aa: CATSEQVLERYEQYF
v_gene: TRBV15

CDR3aa: CASSLDGVTAGANVLTF
v_gene: TRBV5-1

CDR3aa: CAIRRTGNTEAFF
v_gene: TRBV10-3

CDR3aa: CASKRTQGAYEQYF
v_gene: TRBV27

CDR3aa: CASSQGLTYQETQYF
v_gene: TRBV14

CDR3aa: CASSTLSNYGYTF
v_gene: TRBV7-2

CDR3aa: CASSLQDGGTEAFF
v_gene: TRBV7-9

CDR3aa: CSVRIGGELFF
v_gene: TRBV29-1